These T cell receptor beta chains were read from a single sample in a study of CD8+ T cells in alopecia areata. TCRdb's copy holds only in-frame clones and misses some; the assay was immunoSEQ multiplex PCR. The sample contains under 150,000 clones, more than 40% of which appear only once. The source material was CD4+ T cells sorted from blood, sampled at week 4, from a patient treated with tofacitinib. These receptors all come from a human donor with alopecia areata. Both conserved end residues are part of each CDR3. A D gene is named only where the DNA matches it firmly. For some rows the clone size is stated as once, few or many, or as a class when expanded; others skip it.

D gene,clone size,J gene,V gene,CDR3 DNA,CDR3 protein
NA,NA,TRBJ1-2,TRBV15,TGTGCCACCAGCAGAGGGGAGGGAACGTATGGCTACACCTTC,CATSRGEGTYGYTF
NA,few,TRBJ1-1,TRBV29-1,TGCAGCGTCGGGTACTTGACAAGAACTGAAGCTTTCTTT,CSVGYLTRTEAFF
TRBD1,many,TRBJ1-2,TRBV7-9,TGTGCCAGCAGCTCGCAGGGGGCGCTGGACTATGGCTACACCTTC,CASSSQGALDYGYTF
NA,NA,TRBJ2-6,TRBV5-1,TGCGCCAGCAGCATTGACAGAAGCTCTGGGGCCAACGTCCTGACTTTC,CASSIDRSSGANVLTF
TRBD1,NA,TRBJ1-1,TRBV11-2,TGTGCCAGCAGCAGGGACAGGGTAATGGCTTTCTTT,CASSRDRVMAFF
TRBD1,NA,TRBJ1-1,TRBV29-1,TGCAGCGCCGAGGACAGGGGGCGGAACACTGAAGCTTTCTTT,CSAEDRGRNTEAFF
TRBD1,NA,TRBJ1-3,TRBV15,TGTGCCACCGGGACAGGCCCTGGAAACACCATATATTTT,CATGTGPGNTIYF
NA,NA,TRBJ2-1,TRBV29-1,TGCAGCGTTGAAAAATCCGGGCACAATGAGCAGTTCTTC,CSVEKSGHNEQFF
TRBD1,once,TRBJ1-2,TRBV30,TGTGCCTGGAGTGGGCAGGGGGCAGGAGGCTACACCTTC,CAWSGQGAGGYTF
TRBD1,NA,TRBJ1-1,TRBV7-8,TGTGCCAGCAGGCTCTTAGCCGGGACAGGGGGCCACACTGAAGCTTTCTTT,CASRLLAGTGGHTEAFF
TRBD1,NA,TRBJ1-4,TRBV4-1,TGCGCCAGCAGACGGACAGGGAGCAAGGAAAAACTGTTTTTT,CASRRTGSKEKLFF
NA,NA,TRBJ1-6,TRBV2,TGTGCCAGGGGGGCCCAAACCACAGGAAATTATAATTCACCCCTCCACTTT,CARGAQTTGNYNSPLHF
NA,NA,TRBJ2-5,TRBV20-1,TGCAGTGCTAGTGGAGAGACCCAGTACTTC,CSASGETQYF
NA,NA,TRBJ1-5,TRBV30,TGTGCCTGGAGTTCGAGGTTCCCCCGGAAGGAAGCCCAGCATTTT,CAWSSRFPRKEAQHF
NA,few,TRBJ2-4,TRBV21-1,TGTGCCAGCAGCAGATACCGGGACAGGGGGCTTAGGGCCAAAAACATTCAGTACTTC,CASSRYRDRGLRAKNIQYF
NA,NA,TRBJ2-7,TRBV30,TGTGCCTGGAGTGTGTTCAGAACCGAGCAGTACTTC,CAWSVFRTEQYF
NA,NA,TRBJ1-6,TRBV29-1,TGCAGCGCCCCCCGGGGCCGGAATTCACCCCTCCACTTT,CSAPRGRNSPLHF
NA,few,TRBJ2-7,TRBV30,TGTGCCTGGGGGGACTCCGAGCAGTACTTC,CAWGDSEQYF
TRBD1,NA,TRBJ1-1,TRBV29-1,TGCAGCGTTGAAGGGCAGGGGGGAACTGAAGCTTTCTTT,CSVEGQGGTEAFF
NA,few,TRBJ1-1,TRBV4-1,TGCGCCAGCAGTCGTTATGGACCGAACACTGAAGCTTTCTTT,CASSRYGPNTEAFF
NA,NA,TRBJ1-2,TRBV25-1,TGTGCCAGCAGGAGGGTGGGGGAGGCGAGGTCCTCCTTC,CASRRVGEARSSF
TRBD1,once,TRBJ2-3,TRBV29-1,TGCAGCGTTCGGACAGGGCCAGATACGCAGTATTTT,CSVRTGPDTQYF
NA,NA,TRBJ2-2,TRBV29-1,TGCAGCGTTGAGGAGCAGGGAAAGGCCGGGGAGCTGTTTTTT,CSVEEQGKAGELFF
NA,few,TRBJ1-4,TRBV4-1,TGCGCCAGCAGCTCCATTGCAACTAATGAAAAACTGTTTTTT,CASSSIATNEKLFF
NA,few,TRBJ1-1,TRBV29-1,TGCAGCGTTGACAGGGTCGGAGGGAACACTGAAGCTTTCTTT,CSVDRVGGNTEAFF